Below, one TCR beta chain is given with its context. The data were obtained in a study of technical replicates of blood from several donors. The germline V gene has CDR1 KGHSH and CDR2 LQKENI. This CDR3 region has 16 residues. V lost 4 bases and J lost 6; bases outside the gene matches: 12. TCRdb's copy holds only in-frame clones and misses some; the assay was immunoSEQ multiplex PCR. The data hold fewer than 15,000 clones, with about 94% observed a single time. The sequenced material came from PBMCs. The sequence was obtained from a human donor in good health. The rearrangement uses TRBV18 and TRBJ2-7; TRBD1 matches 10 bases. CDR3 bases: TGTGCCAGCTCACAGCTATCCGGACAGGGGGGTTCCGAGCAGTACTTC. This codes for CASSQLSGQGGSEQYF.